This T cell receptor (beta chain) was recovered during a study of OX40 agonist ivuxolimab in advanced cancers. Trimming left V 5 bases short and J 3 bases short, with 8 bases between. This CDR3 contains 13 residues. Germline CDR1 and CDR2: LNHDA and SQIVND (reference sequence). Findings and limits, study-wide: More expanded clones were found, on average, in CD8+ than in CD4+ T cells.

A word on this clone: Its antigen is not known.

Method: immunoSEQ multiplex PCR; TCRdb's copy keeps in-frame clones and lacks some. The table has 80,000 to 95,000 clones, 87% seen once. Sequenced material: CD4+ or CD8+ T cells sorted from blood, taken in a trial of the OX40 agonist ivuxolimab. This TCR was recovered from an adult with an advanced solid tumor such as melanoma, head and neck, liver or kidney cancer. The J gene is TRBJ1-5, the V gene TRBV19; D remains ambiguous. The CDR3 here is CASSWQPNQPQHF. DNA for the CDR3: TGTGCCAGTAGTTGGCAGCCCAATCAGCCCCAGCATTTT. Drawing the rest from reference TRBV19 and TRBJ1-5, the complete variable domain is DGGITQSPKYLFRKEGQNVTLSCEQNLNHDAMYWYRQDPGQGLRLIYYSQIVNDFQKGDIAEGYSVSREKKESFPLTVTSAQKNPTAFYLCASSWQPNQPQHFGDGTRLSIL.